This passage covers 30 T cell receptor beta chains from one sample sequenced in a study of shared clonotypes between healthy human individuals (dated by TCRdb to about 2020). For the CD8 naive samples, CD45RO-negative cells were positively selected for CCR7, yielding a CD45RA+CCR7+ population from which TemRA cells were excluded. Library preparation employed the immunoSEQ multiplex PCR assay. TCRdb's version of the immuneACCESS table is confined to in-frame rearrangements and falls short of the full clone set. An unresolved V gene accounts for under half of the shortfall where checked; the remainder is of unknown origin. Recorded for this sample are about 2 million clones; approximately 94% of them occurred a single time. The top ten clones comprise roughly 1.1% of the sample. The sequenced sample consisted of naive CD8+ T cells sorted from blood. Interpreted using the paper, the cell subset or site label stands for: CD45RA+CCR7+. Source of these receptors: a man younger than 30 in good health.

As to this clone: Other DNA sequences in this specimen translate into the identical CDR3. The chain joins TRBV4-1 to TRBJ1-1, with D uncertain. Looked up from germline, CDR1 is MGHRA and CDR2 is YSYEKL. The CDR3 length is 12 residues. V lost 5 bases to trimming and J lost 4 bases, with 8 bases between them. The CDR3 DNA follows: TGCGCCAGCAGCTGGGGTGGCACTGAAGCTTTCTTT. Residues: CASSWGGTEAFF.

The gene calls are TRBV29-1 and TRBJ1-2; the D gene is possibly TRBD1 (6 bases). Trimming cost V 4 bases and J 7 bases, with 10 bases left between them. The CDR3 runs to 11 residues. Germline V gives CDR1 SQVTM, CDR2 ANQGSEA. The CDR3 coding sequence is TGCAGCGTTGCAGGGGTGGGTGGCTACACCTTC. This encodes CSVAGVGGYTF.

The J gene is TRBJ2-1, the V gene TRBV4-1; D unresolved. This CDR3 spans 15 amino acids. Trimming removed 4 bases from V and 4 bases from J, with 14 bases in between. The V gene's germline CDR1 is MGHRA and CDR2 YSYEKL. This CDR3 is CASSPRIGSYNEQFF. DNA of the CDR3: TGCGCCAGCAGCCCTCGCATCGGTTCGTACAATGAGCAGTTCTTC.

This clone was seen only once. The V call is TRBV11-1, the J call TRBJ2-7; D possibly corresponds to TRBD1 (6 bases). Germline lookup yields CDR1 SGHAT and CDR2 FQDESV (reference sequence). V gave up 7 bases and J gave up 3 bases, with 22 bases separating them. The CDR3 totals 16 residues. The DNA for the CDR3 is TGTGCCAGCACACCTTGGCGAGGGGGAATGGACTACGAGCAGTACTTC. It codes for CASTPWRGGMDYEQYF.

This clone was found once. V is TRBV5-1 and J is TRBJ2-1; D is unresolved. CDR3 length: 17 amino acids. V dropped 0 bases and J dropped 0 bases, with 13 bases sitting between them. Per the germline V gene, CDR1 is SGHRS and CDR2 is YFSETQ. CDR3 DNA sequence: TGCGCCAGCAGCTTGGGATCGTCTAGGCCCTCCTACAATGAGCAGTTCTTC. Residues: CASSLGSSRPSYNEQFF.

The rearrangement uses TRBV19 and TRBJ2-3; TRBD2 matches at 10 bases. Germline CDR1 LNHDA, CDR2 SQIVND (reference sequence). This CDR3 has 13 amino acids. V was pared by 8 bases and J by 6 bases, with 5 bases of the junction left unmatched. The CDR3 DNA follows: TGTGCCAGTGTAGCGGGGGGCGTGGATACGCAGTATTTT. Translated, it gives CASVAGGVDTQYF. Full variable domain (remainder filled in from reference TRBV19 and TRBJ2-3): DGGITQSPKYLFRKEGQNVTLSCEQNLNHDAMYWYRQDPGQGLRLIYYSQIVNDFQKGDIAEGYSVSREKKESFPLTVTSAQKNPTAFYLCASVAGGVDTQYFGPGTRLTVL.

This sequence joins TRBV10-3 and TRBJ2-1; possibly TRBD1 for D (5 bases). Trimming removed 6 bases from V and 6 bases from J, with 12 bases in between. The CDR3 loop spans 13 amino acids. CDR1 is ENHRY, CDR2 SYGVKD, per germline. CDR3 nucleotide sequence: TGTGCCATCAGCGACTCCAGGGTCAATGAGCAGTTCTTC. Translated, it gives CAISDSRVNEQFF.

The chain uses TRBV21-1 and TRBJ2-7; TRBD1 is taken as the D call from the table, unchecked against the DNA. TRBV21-1 is reported as a pseudogene. The CDR3 contains 19 residues. In DNA form, the CDR3 reads TGTGCCAGCAGCTCCCCACCGACAGGGTCATTCCCCAAGAGGTACGAGCAGTACTTC. It is translated as CASSSPPTGSFPKRYEQYF.

This chain joins TRBV9 and TRBJ1-4; D is undetermined. The CDR3 length is 15 residues. The germline V and J ends were trimmed by 4 bases and 0 bases, with 10 bases remaining between them. CDR1 is SGDLS, CDR2 YYNGEE, per germline. CDR3 protein: CASSTDGATNEKLFF. The CDR3 DNA is TGTGCCAGCAGCACGGACGGAGCAACTAATGAAAAACTGTTTTTT.

The chain combines TRBV2 with TRBJ1-2; weak D call: TRBD1 (5 bases). Germline values: CDR1 SNHLY, CDR2 FYNNEI. This CDR3 is 13 amino acids long. V lost 7 bases to trimming and J lost 2 bases, with 11 bases between them. The CDR3 here is CASMEGMNYGYTF. CDR3 nucleotides: TGTGCCAGCATGGAGGGGATGAACTATGGCTACACCTTC.

The V call is TRBV6-5, the J call TRBJ2-7; 12 positions agree with TRBD2. V trimming: 0 bases; J trimming: 6 bases; junction bases outside the gene matches: 0. The CDR3 is 14 amino acids. Germline V gene lookup returns CDR1 MNHEY and CDR2 SVGAGI. The CDR3 nucleotides read TGTGCCAGCAGTTACTCGGGACTAGCGGGCGAGCAGTACTTC. Translated, it gives CASSYSGLAGEQYF.

The chain recombines TRBV6-6 with TRBJ1-5; tentatively, D is TRBD1 (6 bases). This CDR3 has 15 residues. Trimming left V 8 bases short and J 2 bases short, with 16 bases between. Looked up from germline, CDR1 is MNHNY and CDR2 is SVGAGI (reference sequence). CDR3 in DNA: TGTGCCAGCTTGGGGGCGAATGTGCGCAATCAGCCCCAGCATTTT. This gives the protein CASLGANVRNQPQHF.

The V gene is TRBV27, the J gene TRBJ2-7; maybe TRBD2 (6 bases). The V gene lost 3 bases and the J gene lost 2 bases, with 20 bases spanning the gap. The CDR3 extends over 17 amino acids. The V gene's germline CDR1 is MNHEY and CDR2 SMNVEV (reference sequence). The CDR3 DNA sequence: TGTGCCAGCAGTTTCCGGATTGCGGGCGGGACGGCCTACGAGCAGTACTTC. This sequence encodes CASSFRIAGGTAYEQYF.

The chain uses TRBV4-3 and TRBJ2-3; 8 bases agree with TRBD2. V gave up 0 bases and J gave up 4 bases; unmatched junction bases: 9. CDR1 is LGHNA, CDR2 YSLEER, per germline. The CDR3 is 17 amino acids. Here the CDR3 reads CASSQDRAGAWADTQYF. The CDR3 DNA is TGCGCCAGCAGCCAAGATCGAGCGGGAGCATGGGCAGATACGCAGTATTTT.

The genes are TRBV7-8 and TRBJ1-2; no reliable D call. Trimming stripped 1 base from V and 4 bases from J, with 13 bases between. There are 15 residues in the CDR3. From germline, CDR1 is SGHVS and CDR2 FQNEAQ. CDR3 bases: TGTGCCAGCAGCTTAGGGTTTGGGGTTGGCTATGGCTACACCTTC. The encoded protein is CASSLGFGVGYGYTF.

The chain has TRBV19 and TRBJ2-7; tentatively, D is TRBD1 (5 bases). The V gene's germline CDR1 is LNHDA and CDR2 SQIVND (reference sequence). The CDR3 is 14 residues long. Between the trimmed V and J ends, which lost 5 bases and 2 bases, there was a span of 13 bases. CDR3: CASSLTGSTYEQYF. The CDR3 bases are TGTGCCAGTAGTCTCACAGGCTCCACCTACGAGCAGTACTTC.

The chain combines TRBV4-1 with TRBJ2-7; D is possibly TRBD2 (6 bases). CDR3 length: 14 amino acids. Between the trimmed V and J ends, which lost 2 bases and 4 bases, there was a span of 12 bases. The germline V gene encodes CDR1 MGHRA and CDR2 YSYEKL. The CDR3, as DNA: TGCGCCAGCAGCCAACTGACGGAGGGGTACGAGCAGTACTTC. Translation gives CASSQLTEGYEQYF.

The CDR3 loop is CASSQDLGGTNTGELFF. The CDR3 coding sequence is TGCGCCAGCAGCCAAGATCTCGGCGGTACGAACACCGGGGAGCTGTTTTTT. This chain links TRBV4-3 with TRBJ2-2; D ambiguous. CDR1 and CDR2 from the germline V gene are LGHNA and YSLEER. The V gene lost 0 bases and the J gene lost 0 bases, with 11 bases spanning the gap. The CDR3 is made up of 17 amino acids.

The chain has TRBV2 and TRBJ1-5, with D tentatively TRBD1 (5 bases). The CDR3 sequence is 16 residues long. The germline V gene has CDR1 SNHLY and CDR2 FYNNEI. With 7 bases removed from V and 4 bases from J, the gap between germline ends came to 20 bases. In DNA form, the CDR3 reads TGTGCCAGCACTATGAAGGAAAGGGGCCCAAATCAGCCCCAGCATTTT. Translating it yields CASTMKERGPNQPQHF.

V is TRBV2 and J is TRBJ2-7; D unresolved. The germline V gene has CDR1 SNHLY and CDR2 FYNNEI. The CDR3 spans 13 residues. V gave up 3 bases and J gave up 0 bases, with 6 bases separating them. CDR3 bases: TGTGCCAGCAGTGACATCAGCTCCTACGAGCAGTACTTC. Residues: CASSDISSYEQYF.

V and J are TRBV27 and TRBJ2-2, with 7 bases aligning to TRBD1. The CDR3 totals 17 residues. The germline V gene encodes CDR1 MNHEY and CDR2 SMNVEV (reference sequence). V shed 7 bases and J 4 bases; nucleotides not matched to a gene: 15. The CDR3 region is CASTPVKAGGITGELFF. In DNA form, the CDR3 reads TGTGCCAGCACTCCCGTGAAGGCAGGGGGTATCACCGGGGAGCTGTTTTTT.

This chain joins TRBV14 and TRBJ2-6, with D possibly TRBD1 on 6 matching bases. Germline V CDR1 and CDR2: SGHDN, FVKESK. Trimming removed 1 base from V and 0 bases from J, with 13 bases in between. This CDR3 contains 18 residues. The CDR3 sequence is CASSQVDRSRSGANVLTF. CDR3 in DNA: TGTGCCAGCAGCCAAGTGGACAGATCCCGCTCTGGGGCCAACGTCCTGACTTTC.

This chain joins TRBV19 and TRBJ1-1; TRBD1 is a possible D gene (5 bases). Trimming took 6 bases from V and 5 from J, leaving 10 bases between them. The CDR3 is 12 amino acids. Germline lookup yields CDR1 LNHDA and CDR2 SQIVND (reference sequence). The CDR3 reads CASRSEGTEAFF. Here the CDR3 DNA reads TGTGCCAGTAGATCGGAGGGGACTGAAGCTTTCTTT.

V usage is TRBV27 and J usage is TRBJ2-7, with D hard to call. This CDR3 is built from 15 residues. Germline lookup yields CDR1 MNHEY and CDR2 SMNVEV (reference sequence). V was clipped by 3 bases and J by 0 bases, with 12 bases between them. CDR3 in DNA: TGTGCCAGCAGTTTTGGGGTGGCAAGCTCCTACGAGCAGTACTTC. This gives the protein CASSFGVASSYEQYF.

This chain uses TRBV27 with TRBJ2-1, with 7 nucleotides matching TRBD1. V lost 5 bases and J lost 5; bases outside the gene matches: 12. Germline V gene data show CDR1 as MNHEY and CDR2 as SMNVEV (reference sequence). CDR3 length: 16 residues. CDR3 in DNA: TGTGCCAGCAGTAGCGGCAGGGGGAGCAGTCACAATGAGCAGTTCTTC. This gives the protein CASSSGRGSSHNEQFF.

The CDR3 sequence: CASSDFLATSGSVGTDTQYF. CDR3 nucleotide sequence: TGTGCCAGCAGTGACTTCCTTGCGACTAGCGGGAGTGTAGGCACAGATACGCAGTATTTT. The chain couples TRBV2 to TRBJ2-3; 12 positions agree with TRBD2. The CDR3 totals 20 residues. V lost 3 bases to trimming and J lost 1 base; unmatched junction nucleotides: 14. The germline CDR1 and CDR2 sequences are SNHLY and FYNNEI.

Concerning this clone itself: The sample has other DNA sequences that encode this CDR3 too. This chain connects TRBV28 to TRBJ1-1; TRBD1 is a possible D gene (6 bases). This CDR3 has 14 residues. The germline gives CDR1 MDHEN, CDR2 SYDVKM. V dropped 5 bases and J dropped 1 base, with 11 bases sitting between them. Here the CDR3 reads CASSPQGGNTEAFF. CDR3 DNA sequence: TGTGCCAGCAGTCCACAGGGTGGGAACACTGAAGCTTTCTTT. Filled out from reference TRBV28 and TRBJ1-1, the complete variable domain reads DVKVTQSSRYLVKRTGEKVFLECVQDMDHENMFWYRQDPGLGLRLIYFSYDVKMKEKGDIPEGYSVSREKKERFSLILESASTNQTSMYLCASSPQGGNTEAFFGQGTRLTVV.

The rearrangement joins TRBV4-3 to TRBJ2-3; tentative D call: TRBD1 (6 bases). Germline V gene data show CDR1 as LGHNA and CDR2 as YSLEER. This CDR3 has 17 residues. Between the trimmed V and J ends, which lost 0 bases and 2 bases, there was a span of 15 bases. The CDR3 region is CASSQDMGHPSTDTQYF. CDR3 DNA sequence: TGCGCCAGCAGCCAAGATATGGGACACCCTTCCACAGATACGCAGTATTTT.

The V gene is TRBV4-2, the J gene TRBJ2-7, with no clear D. Germline assignment: CDR1 LGHNA and CDR2 YNFKEQ. The CDR3 runs to 13 residues. The ends were cut back, 0 bases at V and 6 bases at J, with 9 bases in the middle. The CDR3 loop is CASSQEGFSEQYF. Here the CDR3 DNA reads TGTGCCAGCAGCCAAGAGGGATTTAGCGAGCAGTACTTC.

Only one count was recorded for this clone. This sequence joins TRBV27 and TRBJ1-4, with D perhaps matching TRBD1 (6 bases). This CDR3 is built from 15 residues. V was shortened by 4 bases and J by 3 bases, with 12 bases between the two germline ends. CDR1 MNHEY and CDR2 SMNVEV come from the germline V gene (reference sequence). CDR3 residues: CASSSRQGPNEKLFF. The CDR3 DNA reads as TGTGCCAGCAGTTCCCGGCAGGGGCCTAATGAAAAACTGTTTTTT.